Listed below are T cell receptor beta chains from one sample, sequenced in a study of blood T cell repertoires in COVID-19. The data were produced by immunoSEQ multiplex PCR, yet TCRdb's version contains in-frame clones alone and is incomplete. This table has over 150,000 clones, 75% to 80% appearing once. The sequenced sample was peripheral blood. These receptors were collected from a woman in her 70s with acute or convalescent COVID-19. The CDR3 runs from the conserved cysteine through the conserved F or W. D genes are given only for firm matches. Size values are once, few and many counts, or a class for expanded clones, and some rows have none.

TRBD1,TRBJ2-7,TRBV4-1,NA,CASSKFPGQGAEEQYF,TGCGCCAGCAGCAAATTCCCGGGACAGGGGGCGGAAGAGCAGTACTTC
NA,TRBJ2-5,TRBV18,few,CASSIGGGQETQYF,TGTGCCAGCTCAATTGGGGGCGGTCAAGAGACCCAGTACTTC
TRBD1,TRBJ2-5,TRBV5-4,once,CASSLFFGQGGETQYF,TGTGCCAGCAGCTTATTCTTCGGACAGGGTGGGGAGACCCAGTACTTC
NA,TRBJ2-3,TRBV5-1,NA,CASSLALEGDTQYF,TGCGCCAGCAGCTTGGCCCTAGAGGGTGATACGCAGTATTTT
TRBD2,TRBJ2-7,TRBV7-2,NA,CASSLVPGGTSYEQYF,TGTGCCAGCAGCTTAGTCCCGGGAGGTACCTCCTACGAGCAGTACTTC
TRBD2,TRBJ2-2,TRBV4-2,NA,CASSPLGGRGNTGELFF,TGTGCCAGCAGCCCCCTCGGCGGGAGGGGGAACACCGGGGAGCTGTTTTTT
NA,TRBJ2-1,TRBV19,NA,CASSWATSNEQFF,TGTGCCAGTAGTTGGGCAACTAGCAATGAGCAGTTCTTC
NA,TRBJ2-3,TRBV5-1,once,CASSLSDPYGSGNTQYF,TGCGCCAGCAGCTTGAGCGACCCATACGGGTCGGGTAATACGCAGTATTTT
TRBD1,TRBJ1-5,TRBV4-1,NA,CASSQVQTGGSNQPQHF,TGCGCCAGCAGCCAAGTTCAAACAGGGGGGAGCAATCAGCCCCAGCATTTT
TRBD1,TRBJ2-1,TRBV10-3,NA,CAISGDRGTYNEQFF,TGTGCCATCAGTGGGGACAGGGGAACCTACAATGAGCAGTTCTTC
NA,TRBJ1-1,TRBV12-3/TRBV12-4,NA,CASNDGTEAFF,TGTGCCAGCAATGACGGGACTGAAGCTTTCTTT
TRBD2,TRBJ2-2,TRBV6-6,NA,CASSRRLAANTGELFF,TGTGCCAGCAGTCGCCGACTAGCGGCGAACACCGGGGAGCTGTTTTTT
NA,TRBJ2-3,TRBV6-5,NA,CASSYGRTTSDTQYF,TGTGCCAGCAGTTACGGCCGGACTACCTCCGATACGCAGTATTTT
NA,TRBJ1-5,TRBV6-1,NA,CASSEALQRGNQPQHF,TGTGCCAGCAGTGAAGCGCTACAGCGGGGCAATCAGCCCCAGCATTTT
TRBD2,TRBJ2-1,TRBV11-2,NA,CASSFGGRMSYNEQFF,TGTGCCAGCAGCTTCGGCGGGAGGATGTCCTACAATGAGCAGTTCTTC
NA,TRBJ2-4,TRBV5-4,NA,CASSLGGWRNIQYF,TGTGCCAGCAGCTTAGGGGGATGGAGAAACATTCAGTACTTC
TRBD1,TRBJ2-5,TRBV7-6,NA,CASRPTGGPFYQETQYF,TGTGCCAGCAGGCCGACAGGGGGCCCTTTTTACCAAGAGACCCAGTACTTC
NA,TRBJ2-7,TRBV29-1,NA,CSVEGGGATPYEQYF,TGCAGCGTTGAAGGCGGAGGAGCGACACCCTACGAGCAGTACTTC
NA,TRBJ1-2,TRBV4-1,NA,CASSQGQALANYGYTF,TGCGCCAGCAGCCAAGGACAGGCCCTAGCTAACTATGGCTACACCTTC
TRBD2,TRBJ2-1,TRBV7-3,NA,CASSSTGLAGVYEQFF,TGTGCCAGCAGCTCGACGGGACTAGCGGGAGTCTATGAGCAGTTCTTC
NA,TRBJ1-2,TRBV6-5,NA,CASSPGANYGYTF,TGTGCCAGCAGTCCAGGGGCTAACTATGGCTACACCTTC
TRBD2,TRBJ2-2,TRBV6-5,NA,CASRTSGRAGELFF,TGTGCCAGCCGAACAAGCGGGAGGGCCGGGGAGCTGTTTTTT
TRBD2,TRBJ2-7,TRBV4-2,once,CASSQETLLAGGPFEQYF,TGTGCCAGCAGCCAAGAGACGTTACTAGCGGGAGGGCCGTTCGAGCAGTACTTC
TRBD2,TRBJ2-1,TRBV11-2,NA,CASSFLGTSGNNEQFF,TGTGCCAGCAGCTTTTTAGGGACTAGCGGTAACAATGAGCAGTTCTTC
TRBD2,TRBJ2-7,TRBV30,NA,CAWSVLKTGGPPYF,TGTGCCTGGAGTGTTTTAAAGACGGGAGGGCCTCCGTACTTC
TRBD1,TRBJ2-7,TRBV14,NA,CASSHLVGQSSYEQYF,TGTGCCAGCAGCCACCTGGTGGGACAGAGCTCCTACGAGCAGTACTTC
NA,TRBJ1-1,TRBV9,NA,CASSPYPGSNTEAFF,TGTGCCAGCAGCCCGTATCCAGGGTCTAACACTGAAGCTTTCTTT
NA,TRBJ1-2,TRBV5-1,NA,CASSLFQGAPSYGYTF,TGCGCCAGCAGCCTCTTTCAAGGGGCCCCTTCTTATGGCTACACCTTC
NA,TRBJ1-5,TRBV11-2,NA,CASSPLGQPQHF,TGTGCCAGCAGTCCCCTCGGGCAGCCCCAGCATTTT
TRBD1,TRBJ1-2,TRBV4-2,NA,CASTEGQGFYGYTF,TGTGCCAGCACCGAAGGACAGGGTTTCTATGGCTACACCTTC
NA,TRBJ1-4,TRBV2,NA,CASRGFATNEKLFF,TGTGCCAGTAGAGGATTTGCAACTAATGAAAAACTGTTTTTT
NA,TRBJ2-1,TRBV24-1,NA,CATSEKIWTNRNNEQFF,TGTGCCACCAGTGAGAAAATTTGGACTAATAGAAACAATGAGCAGTTCTTC
TRBD1,TRBJ2-4,TRBV19,NA,CASSITGTGGDIQYF,TGTGCCAGTAGTATTACCGGGACAGGGGGAGACATTCAGTACTTC
TRBD1,TRBJ1-3,TRBV5-1,NA,CASSLEGQGTGNTIYF,TGCGCCAGCAGCTTGGAGGGACAGGGGACTGGAAACACCATATATTTT
TRBD2,TRBJ2-7,TRBV9,NA,CASSAGLAASYEQYF,TGTGCCAGCAGCGCGGGACTAGCTGCGTCCTACGAGCAGTACTTC
TRBD1,TRBJ1-1,TRBV4-1,NA,CASSPDGTDSTEAFF,TGCGCCAGCAGCCCAGACGGGACAGACAGCACTGAAGCTTTCTTT
TRBD2,TRBJ2-5,TRBV5-5,NA,CASSGRASGGQETQYF,TGTGCCAGCAGCGGCCGTGCTAGCGGAGGCCAAGAGACCCAGTACTTC
NA,TRBJ2-7,TRBV30,NA,CAWSVQGIIGEQYF,TGTGCCTGGAGTGTTCAGGGGATCATCGGCGAGCAGTACTTC
TRBD1,TRBJ1-3,TRBV12-5,NA,CASGLTTGGHGGTIYF,TGTGCTAGTGGTTTGACAACAGGGGGGCATGGAGGCACCATATATTTT
TRBD2,TRBJ2-5,TRBV7-9,NA,CASSTGLAGTETQYF,TGTGCCAGCAGCACGGGACTAGCGGGGACAGAGACCCAGTACTTC
NA,TRBJ2-1,TRBV5-1,NA,CASSLNFGGSSYNEQFF,TGCGCCAGCAGCTTGAACTTTGGGGGCAGCTCCTACAATGAGCAGTTCTTC
NA,TRBJ1-5,TRBV7-2,NA,CASSLGQVSNQPQHF,TGTGCCAGCAGCTTAGGGCAGGTTAGCAATCAGCCCCAGCATTTT
TRBD1,TRBJ1-5,TRBV6-5,NA,CASSSGTGGNQPQHF,TGTGCCAGCAGTTCCGGGACAGGGGGCAATCAGCCCCAGCATTTT
TRBD2,TRBJ2-7,TRBV11-2,NA,CASSLSSGQLSYEQYF,TGTGCCAGCAGCTTAAGTAGCGGGCAACTTTCCTACGAGCAGTACTTC
NA,TRBJ2-7,TRBV10-1,NA,CASSESGGRQYF,TGCGCCAGCAGTGAGTCGGGGGGGCGGCAGTACTTC
TRBD2,TRBJ2-1,TRBV18,NA,CASSPRTSGNEQFF,TGTGCCAGCTCACCCCGGACTAGCGGAAATGAGCAGTTCTTC
NA,TRBJ2-1,TRBV30,NA,CAWSQAALYNEQFF,TGTGCCTGGAGCCAAGCGGCCCTCTACAATGAGCAGTTCTTC
TRBD2,TRBJ2-3,TRBV20-1,NA,CSARGLADYTDTQYF,TGCAGTGCTCGTGGACTAGCGGATTACACAGATACGCAGTATTTT
TRBD1,TRBJ2-6,TRBV19,NA,CASSPGTGKLPGANVLTF,TGTGCCAGTAGTCCTGGGACAGGGAAGTTACCTGGGGCCAACGTCCTGACTTTC
NA,TRBJ1-1,TRBV11-3,NA,CASSMTDGTEAFF,TGTGCCAGCAGCATGACCGACGGGACTGAAGCTTTCTTT
NA,TRBJ2-2,TRBV27,NA,CASSIIRGELFF,TGTGCCAGCAGTATAATCCGCGGGGAGCTGTTTTTT
NA,TRBJ1-5,TRBV2,NA,CASTPQMNQPQHF,TGTGCCAGCACCCCACAGATGAATCAGCCCCAGCATTTT
NA,TRBJ2-3,TRBV24-1,few,CATSQTGQPRTDTQYF,TGTGCCACCTCCCAGACCGGACAGCCACGCACAGATACGCAGTATTTT
NA,TRBJ2-1,TRBV4-2,NA,CASSQDAGSSYNEQFF,TGTGCCAGCAGCCAAGATGCGGGCAGCTCCTACAATGAGCAGTTCTTC
TRBD2,TRBJ2-3,TRBV7-7,NA,CASSSTSADTQYF,TGTGCCAGCAGCTCTACTAGCGCAGATACGCAGTATTTT
NA,TRBJ1-4,TRBV19,once,CASRGNRATNEKLFF,TGTGCCAGTAGGGGAAACAGGGCAACTAATGAAAAACTGTTTTTT